This T cell receptor (beta chain) was identified in a study of T cells after yellow fever vaccination. The wider study: Libraries from low-cell-number fractions were prepared with the SMART-Seq v4 Ultra Low Input RNA kit. Study outcomes and limitations: After the booster, roughly 96% of CD4 and 75% to 90% of CD8 primary-response clones were re-detected.

The CDR3 length equals 14 residues, ends included. This clonotype was seen at least ten times. Its antigen is not known. Because the CDR3's place on the DNA is in doubt, the DNA is left out and the CDR3 is given as listed by TCRdb. The authors made TCR cDNA by 5'RACE template switching, adding a universal primer site and UMIs. Via MiXCR, TCRdb re-called the 5' RACE reads, giving one row per CDR3 protein. Of 500,000 to 650,000 distinct CDR3 sequences in the sample, roughly 13% are singletons; the top ten hold about 14%. The sequencing here drew on PBMCs, taken on the day of the yellow fever booster vaccination. V usage is TRBV12-3 or TRBV12-4 and J usage is TRBJ1-5; the D call of TRBD1 is as the table states it, not checked on the DNA. The sequence came from a man between 25 and 39 years old who received the YFV17D yellow fever vaccine. The chain's CDR3 is CASSFGPGNQPQHF.